These 4 T cell receptor beta chains came from one sample sequenced in a study of CD8 T cells in ankylosing spondylitis. MiXCR was run by TCRdb on the 5' RACE reads, yielding one entry per CDR3 protein. Here the sample spans about 140,000 distinct CDR3 sequences, around 32% being singletons. Input material: synovial fluid, either unsorted or a sorted T cell fraction (not recorded which). Receptors were obtained from a male donor with ankylosing spondylitis.

This clonotype came up a few times. The chain couples TRBV29-1 to TRBJ1-1; no reliable D call. This CDR3 has 11 amino acids. V was pared by 4 bases and J by 5 bases, with 8 bases between. CDR1 SQVTM and CDR2 ANQGSEA come from the germline V gene. The CDR3 bases are TGCAGCGTTGTGAGAGAGACTGAAGCTTTCTTT. This translates into CSVVRETEAFF.

The CDR3 protein is CASSLPRDYGYTF. The CDR3 nucleotides are TGTGCCAGCAGCTTACCCAGAGACTATGGCTACACCTTC. The rearrangement links TRBV7-2 to TRBJ1-2; no clear D gene. The germline CDR1 and CDR2 sequences are SGHTA and FQGNSA. V dropped 2 bases and J dropped 3 bases, with 7 bases sitting between them. The CDR3 contains 13 residues.

This clonotype came up many times. The chain uses TRBV29-1 and TRBJ2-5, with TRBD1 identical over 8 bases. Trimming took 7 bases from V and 5 from J; bases not matched to a gene: 6. Looked up from germline, CDR1 is SQVTM and CDR2 is ANQGSEA. The CDR3 has 12 amino acids. The CDR3 region has the DNA TGCAGCGCAATAGACAGGGGTGAGACCCAGTACTTC. Amino acids: CSAIDRGETQYF.

CDR3 amino acids: CSVLKDRGRNEQFF. In DNA, the CDR3 is TGCAGCGTCCTCAAGGACAGGGGACGCAATGAGCAGTTCTTC. The V gene is TRBV29-1, the J gene TRBJ2-1; 9 positions match TRBD1. Per germline, CDR1 SQVTM and CDR2 ANQGSEA. Losses at the gene ends were 6 bases for V and 6 bases for J; bases not matched to a gene: 9. The length of the CDR3 is 14 residues.